This T cell receptor (beta chain) derives from a study of T-cell memory formation after mild COVID-19. The table lists this clonotype with a few counts. The antigen remains unidentified. Deletions cut 4 bases from V and 3 bases from J, with 19 bases between. Germline V gene lookup returns CDR1 SGHVS and CDR2 FQNEAQ. The CDR3 is made up of 16 amino acids. TCRdb ran MiXCR on the 5' RACE reads and lists one entry per CDR3 protein. The sample has about 55,000 distinct CDR3 sequences; roughly a quarter are singletons. Findings and caveats of the study: Clones that got smaller from day 15 to 85 had even CD4/CD8, while clones growing later tipped toward CD4+. In pre-infection memory, a portion of responding clones appeared, which suggested that cross-reactive memory joined.

This chain links TRBV7-8 with TRBJ2-7; tentative D call: TRBD2 (6 bases). The source material was PBMCs or a T cell subset sorted from them (not recorded which). The source is a man aged 18 to 29 who had mild COVID-19 (a few samples of this study predate the infection). Cell type and time point are not known. CDR3 loop: CASSSISREMNYEQYV. The CDR3 DNA follows: TGTGCCAGCAGCTCCATCAGCCGGGAGATGAACTACGAGCAGTACGTC.